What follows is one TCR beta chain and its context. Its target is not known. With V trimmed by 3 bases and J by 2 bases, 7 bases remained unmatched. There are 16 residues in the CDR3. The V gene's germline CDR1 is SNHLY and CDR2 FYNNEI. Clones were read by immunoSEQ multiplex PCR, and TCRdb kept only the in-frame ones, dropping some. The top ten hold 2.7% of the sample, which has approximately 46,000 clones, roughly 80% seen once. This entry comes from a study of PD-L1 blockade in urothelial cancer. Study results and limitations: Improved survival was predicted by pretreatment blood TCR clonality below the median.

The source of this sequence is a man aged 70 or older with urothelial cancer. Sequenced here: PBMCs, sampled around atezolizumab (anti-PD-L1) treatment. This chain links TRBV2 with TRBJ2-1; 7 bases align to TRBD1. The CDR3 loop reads CASSDILQGAYNEQFF. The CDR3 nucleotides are TGTGCCAGCAGTGATATCTTGCAGGGGGCCTACAATGAGCAGTTCTTC.